This TCR beta chain comes out of a study of graft-versus-host responses after intestinal transplantation. Trimming cost V 6 bases and J 5 bases, with 19 bases left between them. Germline CDR1 is MDHEN and CDR2 is SYDVKM. This CDR3 is built from 15 residues. This clone was observed a single time. As yet, its antigen is unknown. Sequencing used immunoSEQ multiplex PCR; TCRdb keeps in-frame clones, though not all of them. There are tens of thousands of clones in the sample; around nine tenths occur only once, and almost 2.5% lies in the top ten. Sample: unstimulated CD4+ T cells sorted from spleen or lymph node cells, taken before transplant. J is TRBJ1-1 and V is TRBV28; a weak D match, TRBD1 (6 bases). The TCR originated in a human donor who was the organ donor for an intestinal transplant. The CDR3 loop is CASSYYGTGRTEAFF. CDR3 bases: TGTGCCAGCAGCTACTACGGTACAGGGCGGACTGAAGCTTTCTTT.